This TCR beta chain was retrieved from a study of cytomegalovirus exposure and HLA in healthy donors. Notes on the study in general: The authors assumed roughly uniform sequencing depth across donors for presence/absence analyses. One cluster of highly shared sequence variants probably arose as a sequencing artifact. Analysis was carried out at a later point, and it linked a missense DCLRE1C variant to TCR beta V- and J-gene trimming. Cytomegalovirus status was reportedly diagnosed by the classifier with high sensitivity and specificity.

Germline V gene lookup returns CDR1 ENHRY and CDR2 SYGVKD. The V and J ends lost 3 bases and 5 bases respectively, with 16 bases between them. The CDR3 is 16 amino acids. The PCR had 60 Vbeta and 13 Jbeta primers. Produced via immunoSEQ multiplex PCR; TCRdb's table is partial and in-frame only. The repertoire holds more than 200,000 clones, with nearly 80% as singletons. As for this clone: What it binds is unknown.

The sequence derives from a man younger than 35 in good health and CMV-seronegative. The rearrangement joins TRBV10-3 to TRBJ2-2, with TRBD2 as a possible D gene (5 bases). Material: PBMCs. CDR3 coding DNA: TGTGCCATCAGTGACATAACTAGACTCCTGACCGGGGAGCTGTTTTTT. It codes for CAISDITRLLTGELFF.